This T cell receptor beta chain was profiled in a study of blood T cells in healthy people across ages. This CDR3 is built from 14 residues. Trimming took off 5 bases at V and 5 bases at J, with 13 bases between the two ends. A J-beta primer mix and a sample-barcoded 5' primer were used in a second PCR of about 6 to 12 cycles. TCRdb independently ran MiXCR on the 5' RACE reads; one entry per CDR3 protein. This sample has 750,000 to 1,000,000 distinct CDR3 sequences, with about 28% found just once. Separately, the same data were catalogued under a study of T cells of mothers and their children.

The rearrangement uses TRBV12-3 or TRBV12-4 and TRBJ1-5, with D tentatively TRBD1 (6 bases). Sample: blood. This clonotype was obtained from a woman aged 40 to 50 in good health. The CDR3 protein is CASSLTRGDQPQHF. Here the CDR3 DNA reads TGTGCCAGCAGTCTCACTAGGGGGGATCAGCCCCAGCATTTT.